The T cell receptor (beta chain) under discussion was sequenced for a study of human T cells and chemical hapten exposure. Study-wide results and limits: TCRs above 1 in 1000 frequency stayed constant with DPC sensitization. A positive correlation with patch test score was found for PT1 expanded TCR counts. Expanded TCRs grouped into significantly more large CDR3 similarity clusters than controls produced.

TCRdb reprocessed the RACE reads with MiXCR, giving one entry per CDR3 protein. The sample has 40,000 to 50,000 distinct CDR3 sequences; about 4% are singletons. This clonotype was counted many times. What it binds is unknown. Regarding time point: patch test 1, 2 weeks after DPC sensitization. The treatment: therapeutic diphenylcyclopropenone sensitization with weekly scalp DPC. Total RNA was isolated from whole blood that had not been fractionated. The germline CDR1 and CDR2 sequences are MDHEN and SYDVKM. The CDR3 has 15 amino acids. Trimming took 4 bases from V and 6 from J; bases not matched to a gene: 5.

The clonotype originates from a man in his forties or fifties with alopecia areata. Some clones in this sample may be carry-over from other donors' samples. Material: whole blood, obtained in connection with sensitization to the hapten diphenylcyclopropenone (DPC). V is TRBV28 and J is TRBJ2-3, with TRBD2 matching 12 bases. The CDR3 spells CASSSWTSGTDTQYF. The CDR3 coding sequence is TGTGCCAGCAGTTCGTGGACTAGCGGGACGGATACGCAGTATTTT.